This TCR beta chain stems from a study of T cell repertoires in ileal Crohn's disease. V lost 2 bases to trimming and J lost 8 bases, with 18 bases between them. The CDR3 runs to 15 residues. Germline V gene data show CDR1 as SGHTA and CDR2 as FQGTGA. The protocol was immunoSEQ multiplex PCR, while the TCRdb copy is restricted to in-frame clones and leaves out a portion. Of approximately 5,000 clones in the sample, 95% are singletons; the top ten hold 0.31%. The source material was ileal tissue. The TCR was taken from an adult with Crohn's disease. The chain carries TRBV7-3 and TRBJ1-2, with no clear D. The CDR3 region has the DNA TGTGCCAGCAGCTTAGGGTCAGGCCTTTATCGCGGCTACACCTTC. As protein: CASSLGSGLYRGYTF.